Included here is one T cell receptor (beta chain) sequence, with context. The antigen is unknown. This entry belongs to a study of T cells in narcolepsy. Study-level information: Patients with NT1 or NT2 and healthy control donors were enrolled.

Libraries were prepared by immunoSEQ multiplex PCR; TCRdb keeps only in-frame clonotypes and omits some of them. The sample shows 20,000 to 30,000 clones, about 85% of them seen only once. The study, taken as a whole, reports: In some patient and control memory CD4+ samples, autoreactive clones were absent. Reportedly, autoreactive clonotypes were serially detected in patients' blood but not controls'.

V was pared by 1 base and J by 8 bases, with 8 bases between. The CDR3 length is 12 residues. CDR1 and CDR2 (germline): SGHAT, FQNNGV. This sequence joins TRBV11-2 and TRBJ1-2, with unresolved D. Material: CD45RA- memory CD4+ T cells from PBMCs. The clonotype originates from a human donor with narcolepsy. DNA of the CDR3: TGTGCCAGCAGCTTAGGACTAGACGGCTACACCTTC. As protein: CASSLGLDGYTF.